These 8 T cell receptor beta chains came from one sample sequenced in a study of molecular identifiers for immune sequencing clone quantification. TCRdb used MiXCR to reprocess the PCR reads, holding one entry per CDR3 protein. The repertoire holds 7,500 to 10,000 distinct CDR3 sequences, under 15% seen once, with roughly 1.5% in the top ten. Sequencing was done on a sample of naive CD8+ T cells from blood, with Jurkat cell RNA spiked in. As for subset: FACS-sorted CD8+CD4-CCR7+CD45RA+ naive T cells. The receptors shown here come from a human donor in good health. Some libraries in this study had Jurkat cell RNA spiked in.

Ten or more counts support this clonotype. As DNA, the CDR3 is TGTGCCAGCAGCTTAGGCCCTATGGGGACCGGGGAGCTGTTTTTT. It is translated as CASSLGPMGTGELFF. The chain has TRBV7-8 and TRBJ2-2; D is ambiguous. Between the trimmed V and J ends, which lost 1 base and 5 bases, there was a span of 11 bases. Germline V CDR1 and CDR2: SGHVS, FQNEAQ. This CDR3 has 15 residues.

By sample share, this clonotype is medium-sized (0.01 to 0.1%). The chain employs TRBV6-5 and TRBJ2-2; weak D call: TRBD2 (5 bases). With 0 bases removed from V and 3 bases from J, the gap between germline ends came to 20 bases. The length of the CDR3 is 19 residues. Germline CDR1 reads MNHEY; CDR2 reads SVGAGI. The CDR3 bases are TGTGCCAGCAGTTACTCCGCTTTTGGTGGAGGAACCGACACCGGGGAGCTGTTTTTT. It translates to CASSYSAFGGGTDTGELFF.

This clonotype was seen ten or more times. The V and J genes are TRBV19 and TRBJ2-7, with D possibly matching TRBD1 (5 bases). V lost 7 bases to trimming and J lost 0 bases, with 16 bases between them. The CDR3 contains 15 residues. The germline V gene has CDR1 LNHDA and CDR2 SQIVND (reference sequence). Here the CDR3 DNA reads TGTGCCAGTATAGCCAACAGTGACAGCTCCTACGAGCAGTACTTC. Protein sequence: CASIANSDSSYEQYF.

This clonotype was counted ten times or more. The gene calls are TRBV19 and TRBJ2-1; D remains ambiguous. Trimming removed 8 bases at V and 0 bases at J, with 8 bases between. Germline V gives CDR1 LNHDA, CDR2 SQIVND (reference sequence). The CDR3 loop spans 13 amino acids. The CDR3 spells CASSQSSYNEQFF. CDR3 DNA: TGTGCCAGTTCCCAAAGCTCCTACAATGAGCAGTTCTTC.

This clonotype was detected ten times or more. V and J are TRBV4-3 and TRBJ1-1; D unresolved. Per germline, CDR1 LGHNA and CDR2 YSLEER. The CDR3 covers 15 residues. V lost 0 bases to trimming and J lost 2 bases, with 10 bases between them. CDR3 sequence reads: CASSQEVWENTEAFF. CDR3 bases: TGCGCCAGCAGCCAAGAAGTTTGGGAAAACACTGAAGCTTTCTTT.

Relative to its sample, this clonotype is medium-sized. The chain employs TRBV9 and TRBJ2-3, with a tentative D call TRBD2 (5 bases). Germline V CDR1 and CDR2: SGDLS, YYNGEE. CDR3 size: 15 residues. Trimming stripped 0 bases from V and 0 bases from J, with 8 bases between. CDR3 loop: CASSVDGVSTDTQYF. Written as DNA, the CDR3 is TGTGCCAGCAGCGTAGACGGGGTTAGCACAGATACGCAGTATTTT. Based on the CDR3 plus reference TRBV9 and TRBJ2-3, the full variable domain is DSGVTQTPKHLITATGQRVTLRCSPRSGDLSVYWYQQSLDQGLQFLIQYYNGEERAKGNILERFSAQQFPDLHSELNLSSLELGDSALYFCASSVDGVSTDTQYFGPGTRLTVL.

This clonotype is a singleton in its sample. A much larger clone sits a single nucleotide away, making a read error possible. V is TRBV20-1 and J is TRBJ2-7, with D possibly being TRBD1 (6 bases). The ends were cut back, 3 bases at V and 3 bases at J, with 15 bases in the middle. CDR3 length equals 14 residues. CDR1 DFQATT and CDR2 SNEGSKA come from the germline V gene (reference sequence). The chain's CDR3 is CSASFGTNYYEQYF. The CDR3 DNA follows: TGCAGTGCTAGTTTCGGGACAAATTACTACGAGCAGTACTTC.

In its sample, this clonotype ranks as medium-sized. The chain is built from TRBV12-3 or TRBV12-4 and TRBJ2-5, with D unresolved. The CDR3 covers 13 residues. The V end lost 6 bases, the J end lost 4 bases, and 12 bases lay between the germline ends. CDR3 sequence reads: CASRQAMAETQYF. For the CDR3, the DNA is TGTGCCAGCAGGCAGGCCATGGCAGAGACCCAGTACTTC.